A selection of T cell receptor beta chains follows, all from one sample in a study of T cell responses to AZD1222 COVID-19 vaccine. Sequencing was performed with immunoSEQ multiplex PCR; in TCRdb, only in-frame clones are kept and a portion is missing. The data show around 150,000 clones, about nine tenths seen once. This sample comprised peripheral blood, obtained on day 0 of AZD1222 vaccination. The origin of the receptors is an adult in good health. The CDR3 runs from the conserved cysteine through the conserved F or W. D genes are given only for firm matches. Size is omitted from some rows. Given values are once, few, many or a class for expanded clones.

abundance: few
j_gene: TRBJ2-7
v_gene: TRBV4-1
d_gene: -
CDR3aa: CASSQSPVRVYEQYF
CDR3nt: TGCGCCAGCAGCCAATCCCCAGTGCGGGTTTACGAGCAGTACTTC

abundance: -
j_gene: TRBJ2-7
v_gene: TRBV9
d_gene: -
CDR3aa: CASSVAGDSPYEQYF
CDR3nt: TGTGCCAGCAGCGTAGCTGGAGACAGCCCATACGAGCAGTACTTC

abundance: -
j_gene: TRBJ2-2
v_gene: TRBV23-1
d_gene: TRBD1
CDR3aa: CASSRDRETIGGELFF
CDR3nt: TGCGCCAGCAGCCGGGACAGGGAAACAATTGGCGGGGAGCTGTTTTTT

abundance: -
j_gene: TRBJ2-7
v_gene: TRBV25-1
d_gene: -
CDR3aa: CASRSIGEQYF
CDR3nt: TGTGCCAGCAGATCGATTGGCGAGCAGTACTTC

abundance: -
j_gene: TRBJ1-3
v_gene: TRBV6-5
d_gene: -
CDR3aa: CASSNRRNPRNTIYF
CDR3nt: TGTGCCAGCAGTAACCGACGGAACCCCCGAAACACCATATATTTT

abundance: -
j_gene: TRBJ1-4
v_gene: TRBV6-2/TRBV6-3
d_gene: -
CDR3aa: CASSSRLNHPTNEKLFF
CDR3nt: TGTGCCAGCAGTAGTCGTTTAAATCACCCAACTAATGAAAAACTGTTTTTT

abundance: -
j_gene: TRBJ1-2
v_gene: TRBV6-4
d_gene: TRBD1
CDR3aa: CASSSGTGEAYGYTF
CDR3nt: TGTGCCAGCAGCTCCGGGACAGGGGAGGCCTATGGCTACACCTTC

abundance: -
j_gene: TRBJ2-1
v_gene: TRBV7-8
d_gene: -
CDR3aa: CASSPPSLTAMNEQFF
CDR3nt: TGTGCCAGCAGCCCCCCTTCACTTACAGCCATGAATGAGCAGTTCTTC

abundance: -
j_gene: TRBJ1-1
v_gene: TRBV5-5
d_gene: -
CDR3aa: CASSRDLIKRSTEAFF
CDR3nt: TGTGCCAGCAGCCGGGACCTGATCAAACGGAGCACTGAAGCTTTCTTT

abundance: -
j_gene: TRBJ2-5
v_gene: TRBV6-2/TRBV6-3
d_gene: -
CDR3aa: CASSYLQGAFSGTKRTQYF
CDR3nt: TGTGCCAGCAGTTACTTGCAGGGGGCTTTCAGCGGGACCAAGAGAACCCAGTACTTC

abundance: -
j_gene: TRBJ2-7
v_gene: TRBV30
d_gene: -
CDR3aa: CACRRAGSGGEQYF
CDR3nt: TGTGCCTGTCGTCGGGCAGGGTCTGGTGGCGAGCAGTACTTC

abundance: once
j_gene: TRBJ1-2
v_gene: TRBV7-2
d_gene: -
CDR3aa: CASSLAGTPKGYTF
CDR3nt: TGTGCCAGCAGCTTAGCGGGGACACCCAAGGGCTACACCTTC

abundance: -
j_gene: TRBJ2-2
v_gene: TRBV9
d_gene: -
CDR3aa: CASSVGPLGQNTGELFF
CDR3nt: TGTGCCAGCAGCGTTGGCCCCTTGGGACAGAACACCGGGGAGCTGTTTTTT

abundance: -
j_gene: TRBJ2-7
v_gene: TRBV5-1
d_gene: TRBD1
CDR3aa: CASSLTGAESNEQYF
CDR3nt: TGCGCCAGCAGCTTGACAGGGGCGGAGTCGAACGAGCAGTACTTC

abundance: -
j_gene: TRBJ2-5
v_gene: TRBV28
d_gene: -
CDR3aa: CASSKSRTEKETQYF
CDR3nt: TGTGCCAGCAGCAAGAGTCGGACGGAAAAAGAGACCCAGTACTTC

abundance: -
j_gene: TRBJ2-5
v_gene: TRBV21-1
d_gene: -
CDR3aa: CASSKPRRETGWTTKTQYF
CDR3nt: TGTGCCAGCAGCAAGCCGAGGCGGGAGACCGGTTGGACCACCAAAACCCAGTACTTC

abundance: -
j_gene: TRBJ1-4
v_gene: TRBV2
d_gene: -
CDR3aa: CASSEYEKLFF
CDR3nt: TGTGCCAGCAGTGAATACGAAAAACTGTTTTTT

abundance: -
j_gene: TRBJ1-1
v_gene: TRBV28
d_gene: -
CDR3aa: CASSLRTVTEAFF
CDR3nt: TGTGCCAGCAGTCTAAGGACAGTCACTGAAGCTTTCTTT

abundance: -
j_gene: TRBJ1-4
v_gene: TRBV7-2
d_gene: -
CDR3aa: CASSLAWGSNEKLFF
CDR3nt: TGTGCCAGCAGCTTAGCCTGGGGTTCCAATGAAAAACTGTTTTTT

abundance: -
j_gene: TRBJ2-7
v_gene: TRBV10-2
d_gene: -
CDR3aa: CASSVGVDEQYF
CDR3nt: TGCGCCAGCAGTGTCGGGGTAGACGAGCAGTACTTC

abundance: few
j_gene: TRBJ2-2
v_gene: TRBV2
d_gene: TRBD1
CDR3aa: CASSEGQGNTGELFF
CDR3nt: TGTGCCAGCAGTGAGGGACAGGGGAACACCGGGGAGCTGTTTTTT

abundance: many
j_gene: TRBJ2-1
v_gene: TRBV23-1
d_gene: TRBD2
CDR3aa: CASSLGGALYNEQFF
CDR3nt: TGCGCCAGCAGTCTGGGAGGGGCCCTCTACAATGAGCAGTTCTTC

abundance: once
j_gene: TRBJ1-5
v_gene: TRBV27
d_gene: -
CDR3aa: CASSLKQNQPQHF
CDR3nt: TGTGCCAGCAGTTTAAAGCAGAATCAGCCCCAGCATTTT

abundance: -
j_gene: TRBJ1-5
v_gene: TRBV25-1
d_gene: -
CDR3aa: CASSEGGLQGPQHF
CDR3nt: TGTGCCAGCAGTGAGGGCGGCCTCCAGGGACCCCAGCATTTT

abundance: once
j_gene: TRBJ2-7
v_gene: TRBV13
d_gene: -
CDR3aa: CASSSQSSAYEQYF
CDR3nt: TGTGCCAGCAGCTCCCAGTCTAGCGCCTACGAGCAGTACTTC

abundance: -
j_gene: TRBJ2-5
v_gene: TRBV19
d_gene: TRBD1
CDR3aa: CASSPRQGLGETQYF
CDR3nt: TGTGCCAGTAGCCCTCGACAGGGGTTGGGGGAGACCCAGTACTTC

abundance: -
j_gene: TRBJ1-2
v_gene: TRBV20-1
d_gene: -
CDR3aa: CSAPADHGYTF
CDR3nt: TGCAGTGCCCCAGCGGACCATGGCTACACCTTC

abundance: -
j_gene: TRBJ2-2
v_gene: TRBV19
d_gene: -
CDR3aa: CASMARRGSGELFF
CDR3nt: TGTGCCAGTATGGCCCGTCGGGGTTCCGGGGAGCTGTTTTTT

abundance: -
j_gene: TRBJ1-1
v_gene: TRBV24-1
d_gene: -
CDR3aa: CATSDSNMNTEAFF
CDR3nt: TGTGCCACCAGTGATTCTAATATGAACACTGAAGCTTTCTTT

abundance: -
j_gene: TRBJ2-7
v_gene: TRBV4-3
d_gene: -
CDR3aa: CASSQEGTPTYEQYF
CDR3nt: TGCGCCAGCAGCCAAGAAGGGACACCAACCTACGAGCAGTACTTC

abundance: few
j_gene: TRBJ2-1
v_gene: TRBV29-1
d_gene: -
CDR3aa: CSVESESSYNEQFF
CDR3nt: TGCAGCGTTGAATCGGAGAGCTCCTACAATGAGCAGTTCTTC

abundance: -
j_gene: TRBJ1-2
v_gene: TRBV27
d_gene: -
CDR3aa: CASRSGTAANYGYTF
CDR3nt: TGTGCCAGCAGATCCGGGACGGCTGCTAACTATGGCTACACCTTC

abundance: once
j_gene: TRBJ1-4
v_gene: TRBV18
d_gene: -
CDR3aa: CASSPRREITNEKLFF
CDR3nt: TGTGCCAGCTCACCACGGAGGGAAATCACTAATGAAAAACTGTTTTTT

abundance: once
j_gene: TRBJ2-7
v_gene: TRBV5-1
d_gene: -
CDR3aa: CASSIGQNYEQYF
CDR3nt: TGCGCCAGCAGTATAGGACAGAACTACGAGCAGTACTTC

abundance: once
j_gene: TRBJ2-3
v_gene: TRBV5-6
d_gene: -
CDR3aa: CASSLPTPGSDTQYF
CDR3nt: TGTGCCAGCAGCCTACCCACCCCAGGGTCAGATACGCAGTATTTT

abundance: -
j_gene: TRBJ2-3
v_gene: TRBV14
d_gene: TRBD1
CDR3aa: CASSLYRGAPDTQYF
CDR3nt: TGTGCCAGCAGCCTCTACAGGGGGGCCCCAGATACGCAGTATTTT

abundance: -
j_gene: TRBJ2-1
v_gene: TRBV25-1
d_gene: TRBD1
CDR3aa: CASSERGQHNEQFF
CDR3nt: TGTGCCAGCAGTGAAAGGGGGCAGCACAATGAGCAGTTCTTC

abundance: -
j_gene: TRBJ1-1
v_gene: TRBV28
d_gene: -
CDR3aa: CASSLWGAREDTEAFF
CDR3nt: TGTGCCAGCAGTTTATGGGGGGCCAGGGAGGACACTGAAGCTTTCTTT

abundance: -
j_gene: TRBJ1-5
v_gene: TRBV19
d_gene: TRBD1
CDR3aa: CASSMDRVGQPQHF
CDR3nt: TGTGCCAGTAGTATGGACAGGGTTGGTCAGCCCCAGCATTTT

abundance: -
j_gene: TRBJ2-1
v_gene: TRBV25-1
d_gene: TRBD1
CDR3aa: CASSGKGAEDNEQFF
CDR3nt: TGTGCCAGCAGCGGCAAGGGGGCAGAAGACAATGAGCAGTTCTTC

abundance: -
j_gene: TRBJ1-1
v_gene: TRBV5-8
d_gene: -
CDR3aa: CASSPEQVGAEAFF
CDR3nt: TGTGCCAGCAGCCCTGAACAGGTGGGCGCTGAAGCTTTCTTT